The subject of this entry is one T cell receptor (beta chain). These data are taken from a study of patients and donors after allogeneic stem cell transplantation. TCRdb independently ran MiXCR on the RT-PCR reads; one entry per CDR3 protein. The data contain about 960,000 distinct CDR3 sequences, 15% to 20% of them seen just once; the ten biggest clones take up around 5.5%. V shed 6 bases and J 7 bases; nucleotides not matched to a gene: 17. The CDR3 runs 17 residues. This receptor was obtained from a human donor who was either an allogeneic HSCT recipient or a stem cell or donor lymphocyte infusion donor (not recorded which). It is not recorded whose cells these are; they may come from a transplant donor. This chain joins TRBV12-3 or TRBV12-4 and TRBJ1-5; 8 bases map to TRBD1. The sample comprised blood, either unsorted or a sorted T cell fraction (not recorded which). Here the CDR3 DNA reads TGTGCCAGCAGAACGGGACAGGAGAAGGGAAACGGCCAGCCCCAGCATTTT. Translating gives CASRTGQEKGNGQPQHF.